A single sample gave rise to the 23 T cell receptor beta chains below, sequenced in a study of vaccination effects on CD4 cells after COVID-19. For these TCRs, the target antigens are not known. Sequencing followed a ViraFEST assay step that expanded antigen-specific CD4+ T cells with viral peptide pools. Upon completion of 10 days in culture, CD4+ T cells were isolated. TCRdb keeps only in-frame clones here, not all; method: immunoSEQ multiplex PCR. This sample carries approximately 54,000 clones, roughly 80% of them seen once, and the ten largest clones take about 2.2%. The source material was CD4+ T cells from PBMCs cultured with HCoV-229E spike peptides, sampled before COVID-19 vaccination. The receptor source for this set is a human donor who received a COVID-19 vaccine.

The V and J genes are TRBV7-2 and TRBJ2-4, with 7 bases lining up with TRBD2. CDR3 length equals 16 residues. J was trimmed by 4 bases and V by 6 bases; bases with no gene match: 12. Germline V CDR1 and CDR2: SGHTA, FQGNSA. The CDR3 sequence: CASRPGLDQLKNIQYF. CDR3 sequence (DNA): TGTGCCAGCAGGCCCGGACTAGACCAGTTAAAAAACATTCAGTACTTC.

The chain links TRBV6-4 to TRBJ2-1; 8 bases are shared with TRBD2. The CDR3 loop spans 16 amino acids. The trim removed 4 bases at V and 0 bases at J, leaving 5 bases unmatched. CDR1 MRHNA and CDR2 SNTAGT come from the germline V gene. CDR3 loop: CASSAGGGRSYNEQFF. The CDR3 bases are TGTGCCAGCAGTGCAGGCGGGGGGCGCTCCTACAATGAGCAGTTCTTC.

The rearrangement links TRBV3-1 (or the pseudogene TRBV3-2) to TRBJ1-1; D gene unclear. Germline V gene sequence: CDR1 LGHDT, CDR2 YNNKEL (reference sequence). This CDR3 region has 13 residues. Deletions cut 2 bases from V and 6 bases from J, with 10 bases between. The CDR3 region has the DNA TGTGCCAGCAGCCAAACCCCCCGAGCTGAAGCTTTCTTT. Protein: CASSQTPRAEAFF.

This clone has a handful of counts. This sequence joins TRBV7-3 and TRBJ1-1; TRBD1 is a possible D gene (6 bases). Trimming left V 5 bases short and J 1 base short, with 8 bases between. Germline CDR1 reads SGHTA; CDR2 reads FQGTGA. The CDR3 consists of 13 residues. The CDR3 DNA is TGTGCCAGCAGCCAGACAGGGAACACTGAAGCTTTCTTT. It specifies CASSQTGNTEAFF.

The rearrangement uses TRBV3-1 (or the pseudogene TRBV3-2) and TRBJ1-4, with D maybe TRBD1 (5 bases). The CDR3 is 17 residues long. V was clipped by 5 bases and J by 8 bases, with 24 bases between them. Germline loops: CDR1 LGHDT, CDR2 YNNKEL (reference sequence). The CDR3 sequence: CASSSRDGRLLGEKLFF. The CDR3 DNA sequence: TGTGCCAGCAGCTCCCGGGACGGCCGGCTGTTGGGAGAAAAACTGTTTTTT.

The chain joins TRBV5-1 to TRBJ1-2; D is unresolved. Trimming took 4 bases from V and 2 from J, leaving 9 bases between them. Germline V lookup: CDR1 SGHRS, CDR2 YFSETQ. The CDR3 consists of 13 residues. The CDR3 bases are TGCGCCAGCAGCCAGGAGGGAAACTATGGCTACACCTTC. Its protein product is CASSQEGNYGYTF.

This clone was seen just once. The genes are TRBV2 and TRBJ2-1; 10 bases agree with TRBD1. This CDR3 region has 16 residues. V lost 1 base, J lost 7 bases, and 7 bases stayed unmatched. Looked up from germline, CDR1 is SNHLY and CDR2 is FYNNEI. The CDR3 DNA sequence: TGTGCCAGCAGTGAAGATCCGGACAGGGGGATTAATGAGCAGTTCTTC. Amino acid sequence: CASSEDPDRGINEQFF.

The J gene is TRBJ1-1, the V gene TRBV9; 9 positions agree with TRBD1. CDR1 and CDR2 (germline): SGDLS, YYNGEE. V lost 4 bases to trimming and J lost 4 bases; unmatched junction nucleotides: 8. CDR3 length: 15 amino acids. The CDR3 bases are TGTGCCAGCAGCACACTAGGACAGGGGAGCACTGAAGCTTTCTTT. Protein sequence: CASSTLGQGSTEAFF. Looking up the rest from reference TRBV9 and TRBJ1-1 gives the full variable domain: DSGVTQTPKHLITATGQRVTLRCSPRSGDLSVYWYQQSLDQGLQFLIQYYNGEERAKGNILERFSAQQFPDLHSELNLSSLELGDSALYFCASSTLGQGSTEAFFGQGTRLTVV.

This rearrangement joins TRBV4-1 to TRBJ2-3; TRBD1 or TRBD2 may be the D gene (5 bases each). Trimming stripped 1 base from V and 4 bases from J, with 18 bases between. The CDR3 is 17 residues long. Per the germline V gene, CDR1 is MGHRA and CDR2 is YSYEKL. This CDR3 reads CASSQVSGRKGADTQYF. The CDR3 bases are TGCGCCAGCAGCCAAGTCTCGGGGCGGAAAGGGGCAGATACGCAGTATTTT.

This chain uses TRBV6-2 or TRBV6-3 with TRBJ1-2; D is perhaps TRBD1 (6 bases). The CDR3 consists of 17 residues. Germline V gives CDR1 MNHEY, CDR2 SVGEGT. Trimming left V 6 bases short and J 0 bases short, with 20 bases between. For the CDR3, the DNA is TGTGCCAGCAGCGCCATCCGACCCGGGGGCCCTAACTATGGCTACACCTTC. Its translation: CASSAIRPGGPNYGYTF.

The rearrangement links TRBV24-1 to TRBJ1-2; D uncertain. The V and J ends lost 2 bases and 1 base respectively, with 1 base between them. This CDR3 is 12 amino acids long. Germline V gives CDR1 KGHDR, CDR2 SFDVKD. CDR3 sequence (DNA): TGTGCCACCAGTGATTATAACTATGGCTACACCTTC. This sequence encodes CATSDYNYGYTF.

The V gene is TRBV13, the J gene TRBJ1-1; 8 positions match TRBD1. The germline gives CDR1 PRHDT, CDR2 FYEKMQ (reference sequence). The junction had 5 bases not matched to a gene; V was cut back by 5 bases and J by 0 bases. The CDR3 covers 15 residues. The CDR3 DNA reads TGTGCCAGCAGCCCCAGGGGGCCGGTGAACACTGAAGCTTTCTTT. Its protein product is CASSPRGPVNTEAFF. Based on the CDR3 plus reference TRBV13 and TRBJ1-1, the full variable domain is AAGVIQSPRHLIKEKRETATLKCYPIPRHDTVYWYQQGPGQDPQFLISFYEKMQSDKGSIPDRFSAQQFSDYHSELNMSSLELGDSALYFCASSPRGPVNTEAFFGQGTRLTVV.

The V and J genes are TRBV5-1 and TRBJ2-3; D might be TRBD2 (6 bases). V lost 3 bases and J 3 bases, leaving 11 bases between the germline ends. Germline values: CDR1 SGHRS, CDR2 YFSETQ. The CDR3 extends over 14 amino acids. This CDR3 reads CASSYWTTTDTQYF. CDR3 nucleotide sequence: TGCGCCAGCAGCTACTGGACTACTACAGATACGCAGTATTTT.

This chain links TRBV30 with TRBJ1-2, with 7 bases identical to TRBD1. The germline V gene has CDR1 GTSNPN and CDR2 SVGIG (reference sequence). The CDR3 extends over 15 amino acids. The J segment lost 5 bases and the V segment lost 2 bases, leaving 11 bases of the junction unmatched. The CDR3 bases are TGTGCCTGGAGTAAGGGGGCGACAGGCCCTTATGGCTACACCTTC. Translating it yields CAWSKGATGPYGYTF.

The chain recombines TRBV5-6 with TRBJ2-5; 9 nucleotides match TRBD2. This CDR3 is built from 17 residues. V gave up 4 bases and J gave up 3 bases; unmatched junction bases: 13. Germline values: CDR1 SGHDT, CDR2 YYEEEE. The CDR3 bases are TGTGCCAGCAGCGACGTCGGCGGGGGGGCTGCGGAAGAGACCCAGTACTTC. Translating gives CASSDVGGGAAEETQYF.

This chain joins TRBV5-6 and TRBJ2-7, with a tentative D call TRBD1 (5 bases). The CDR3 has 11 residues. Germline V CDR1 and CDR2: SGHDT, YYEEEE. The CDR3 coding sequence is TGTGCCAGCAGCTTGGCCAGGGCGGCCCCGGTC. Translation gives CASSLARAAPV.

V is TRBV19 and J is TRBJ2-6; D gene ambiguous. The CDR3 totals 16 residues. Germline CDR1 reads LNHDA; CDR2 reads SQIVND (reference sequence). The V gene lost 1 base and the J gene lost 4 bases, with 11 bases spanning the gap. The DNA for the CDR3 is TGTGCCAGTAGTATAGGAAGGCAGCACGGGGCCAACGTCCTGACTTTC. Residues: CASSIGRQHGANVLTF.

The chain has TRBV5-1 and TRBJ1-4; TRBD1 matches at 7 bases. Trimming took 0 bases from V and 7 from J; bases not matched to a gene: 6. CDR3 length: 15 amino acids. Germline CDR1 is SGHRS and CDR2 is YFSETQ. CDR3 DNA sequence: TGCGCCAGCAGCTTGGAGAGGACAGGTAGTGAAAAACTGTTTTTT. It specifies CASSLERTGSEKLFF.

CDR3 sequence (DNA): TGTGCCAGCAGCTTAGGCTTAGCGAACACCGGGGAGCTGTTTTTT. This translates into CASSLGLANTGELFF. V usage is TRBV7-9 and J usage is TRBJ2-2; D is unresolved. This CDR3 spans 15 amino acids. V shed 1 base and J shed 0 bases, with 6 bases lying between them. The V gene's germline CDR1 is SEHNR and CDR2 FQNEAQ (reference sequence). The whole variable domain, remainder taken from reference TRBV7-9 and TRBJ2-2, is DTGVSQNPRHKITKRGQNVTFRCDPISEHNRLYWYRQTLGQGPEFLTYFQNEAQLEKSRLLSDRFSAERPKGSFSTLEIQRTEQGDSAMYLCASSLGLANTGELFFGEGSRLTVL.

The CDR3: CASSSPAWGTANTGELFF. In DNA form, the CDR3 reads TGTGCCAGCAGCTCCCCCGCTTGGGGGACCGCGAACACCGGGGAGCTGTTTTTT. The V and J genes are TRBV11-3 and TRBJ2-2; D might be TRBD1 or TRBD2, each matching 5 bases. V was shortened by 4 bases and J by 0 bases, with 18 bases between the two germline ends. The CDR3 is 18 amino acids. CDR1 and CDR2 from the germline V gene are SGHNT and YENEEA. Using reference TRBV11-3 and TRBJ2-2 for the parts outside the CDR3, the full variable domain is EAGVVQSPRYKIIEKKQPVAFWCNPISGHNTLYWYLQNLGQGPELLIRYENEEAVDDSQLPKDRFSAERLKGVDSTLKIQPAELGDSAVYLCASSSPAWGTANTGELFFGEGSRLTVL.

V is TRBV6-5 and J is TRBJ1-1; D is uncertain. CDR3 length: 12 amino acids. The ends were cut back, 7 bases at V and 8 bases at J, with 14 bases in the middle. In germline, CDR1 is MNHEY, CDR2 SVGAGI. DNA of the CDR3: TGTGCCAGCACCGAAAATTTCCCAGAAGCTTTCTTT. This translates into CASTENFPEAFF.

Notes on this clone: One end of the junction varies from germline; a read error may be responsible. The V gene is TRBV3-1 (or the pseudogene TRBV3-2), the J gene TRBJ2-2; D uncertain. Germline CDR1 reads LGHDT; CDR2 reads YNNKEL (reference sequence). This CDR3 has 15 amino acids. CDR3 region: CASRQLGATTGELFF. In nucleotides, the CDR3 is TGTGCCAGCCGCCAACTGGGTGCTACCACCGGGGAGCTGTTTTTT.

The J gene is TRBJ1-6, the V gene TRBV4-3; unclear D gene. Germline assignment: CDR1 LGHNA and CDR2 YSLEER. Trimming pared 4 bases from V and 2 bases from J, leaving 6 bases between. The CDR3 has 14 amino acids. The CDR3 region has the DNA TGCGCCAGCAGCCCGCGACCCTATAATTCACCCCTCCACTTT. Translated, it gives CASSPRPYNSPLHF.